This T cell receptor (beta chain) was identified in a study of T cell responses to AZD1222 COVID-19 vaccine. The CDR3 sequence is 15 residues long. Germline CDR1 and CDR2: SGHTA and FQGNSA. The germline V and J ends were trimmed by 2 bases and 3 bases, with 13 bases remaining between them. Using immunoSEQ multiplex PCR, the repertoire was profiled, and TCRdb retains in-frame clones only, with some absent. The sample has over 85,000 clones, 70% to 90% seen once. About this clone: The antigen is undetermined.

Whole-study results and caveats: The donors showed a predominance of white British ancestry and of females, with possible underestimation of clonal diversity. Only six or seven AZD1222 recipients were seropositive at baseline.

This specimen was peripheral blood, taken on day 0 of AZD1222 vaccination. The chain couples TRBV7-2 to TRBJ2-5; D perhaps matches TRBD2 (6 bases). The sequence was collected from an adult in good health. DNA of the CDR3: TGTGCCAGCAGCTTACGCGGGACCTTTGAAGAGACCCAGTACTTC. Its translation: CASSLRGTFEETQYF.